The next 8 T cell receptor beta chains were all read from a single sample in a study of PD-1 blockade in classical Hodgkin lymphoma (dated by TCRdb to about 2020). Library preparation was by the immunoSEQ multiplex PCR assay. What TCRdb holds here is the immuneACCESS table cut down to in-frame rearrangements. Part of the clones is not present; checked against another copy, under half of the missing clones reflect an unresolved V gene, and the others are unexplained. For this sample the table gives fewer than 95,000 clones, of which 83% were detected only once. Clones ranked in the top ten supply about 18% of the sample. In the paper's terms, the time point label means: cycle 4 day 1 (C4D1), after less than 7 weeks of nivolumab. Relapse after autologous stem cell transplantation had occurred in all trial patients, and cohorts A, B and C were distinguished by prior brentuximab vedotin exposure. Sequencing was performed on peripheral blood mononuclear cells (PBMCs), taken before the fourth cycle of nivolumab. The receptors come from a human donor with classical Hodgkin lymphoma.

V and J are TRBV6-5 and TRBJ1-1; weak D call: TRBD1 (5 bases). CDR3 size: 13 residues. Trimming took off 2 bases at V and 3 bases at J, with 7 bases between the two ends. Looked up from germline, CDR1 is MNHEY and CDR2 is SVGAGI. CDR3 in amino acids: CASSYTRDTEAFF. In DNA form, the CDR3 reads TGTGCCAGCAGTTACACCAGGGACACTGAAGCTTTCTTT.

This chain joins TRBV28 and TRBJ2-1; D call uncertain. Looked up from germline, CDR1 is MDHEN and CDR2 is SYDVKM. This CDR3 is 16 amino acids long. V shed 3 bases and J shed 0 bases, with 12 bases lying between them. The CDR3 DNA follows: TGTGCCAGCAGTTTTAGAAGGTGGGGCTCCTACAATGAGCAGTTCTTC. Translation: CASSFRRWGSYNEQFF. Supplemented by reference TRBV28 and TRBJ2-1, the full variable domain reads DVKVTQSSRYLVKRTGEKVFLECVQDMDHENMFWYRQDPGLGLRLIYFSYDVKMKEKGDIPEGYSVSREKKERFSLILESASTNQTSMYLCASSFRRWGSYNEQFFGPGTRLTVL.

Turning to this clone: The sample contains more than one DNA sequence encoding this CDR3. The J gene is TRBJ2-7, the V gene TRBV11-2, with D unclear. Trimming removed 1 base from V and 0 bases from J, with 7 bases in between. Germline loops: CDR1 SGHAT, CDR2 FQNNGV. This CDR3 has 14 residues. The CDR3 loop is CASSLAGSSYEQYF. As DNA, the CDR3 is TGTGCCAGCAGCTTAGCCGGCAGCTCCTACGAGCAGTACTTC.

The V and J genes are TRBV7-2 and TRBJ2-6; D not certain. V lost 5 bases, J lost 2 bases, and 16 bases lay in between. CDR1 SGHTA and CDR2 FQGNSA come from the germline V gene. The CDR3 runs 17 residues. The CDR3 loop is CASSPRRVLTGANVLTF. The CDR3 DNA is TGTGCCAGCAGCCCTCGACGGGTGCTGACTGGGGCCAACGTCCTGACTTTC. Drawing the rest from reference TRBV7-2 and TRBJ2-6, the complete variable domain is GAGVSQSPSNKVTEKGKDVELRCDPISGHTALYWYRQSLGQGLEFLIYFQGNSAPDKSGLPSDRFSAERTGGSVSTLTIQRTQQEDSAVYLCASSPRRVLTGANVLTFGAGSRLTVL.

The chain uses TRBV15 and TRBJ1-3; D remains ambiguous. Trimming left V 0 bases short and J 0 bases short, with 15 bases between. Germline CDR1 LNHNV, CDR2 YYDKDF (reference sequence). This CDR3 is 18 amino acids long. DNA for the CDR3: TGTGCCACCAGCAGAGAAATACCAGGCCTACTCTCTGGAAACACCATATATTTT. The encoded protein is CATSREIPGLLSGNTIYF.

The rearrangement joins TRBV18 to TRBJ2-7, with 9 bases aligning to TRBD2. The CDR3 spans 16 residues. Trimming at V came to 3 bases and at J to 6 bases, leaving 12 bases not matched to a gene. The germline CDR1 and CDR2 sequences are KGHSH and LQKENI. Here the CDR3 DNA reads TGTGCCAGCTCACCGACCCTGGCCAGCGGGAGGAGCGAGCAGTACTTC. Translated: CASSPTLASGRSEQYF.

This clone was seen a few times. This chain links TRBV6-5 with TRBJ1-1; no clear D gene. Trimming removed 0 bases at V and 4 bases at J, with 9 bases between. CDR1 is MNHEY and CDR2 is SVGAGI in the germline V gene. The CDR3 consists of 14 residues. This CDR3 is CASSYSYSGTEAFF. CDR3 nucleotide sequence: TGTGCCAGCAGTTACTCGTACAGCGGCACTGAAGCTTTCTTT.

The chain recombines TRBV6-6 with TRBJ2-7; 8 bases align to TRBD2. This CDR3 is built from 15 residues. Germline V CDR1 and CDR2: MNHNY, SVGAGI (reference sequence). The V gene end was trimmed by 6 bases and the J gene end by 7 bases; junction bases not matched to a gene: 14. The CDR3: CASSSGAGGLWEQYF. The CDR3, as DNA: TGTGCCAGCAGCTCGGGGGCGGGAGGATTGTGGGAGCAGTACTTC.